This record looks at one T cell receptor beta chain sequence and its context. This entry belongs to a study of blood T cell repertoires in COVID-19. Overall study: COVID-19 samples from acute and convalescent phases originated in the United States, Italy and Spain.

The germline gives CDR1 SEHNR, CDR2 FQNEAQ (reference sequence). The ends were cut back, 4 bases at V and 1 base at J, with 7 bases in the middle. The length of the CDR3 is 13 residues. In the original analysis: Estimates of nucleated cell counts were drawn from the amplification of reference gene primers. TCRdb keeps only in-frame clones here, not all; method: immunoSEQ multiplex PCR. D and trimming come from the DNA, and the V and J calls and clone size come from that table. Here the sample spans approximately 93,000 clones, approximately 88% being singletons. Sequencing used peripheral blood. The genes are TRBV7-9 and TRBJ1-1, with D tentatively TRBD1 (5 bases). The origin of this receptor is a man in his sixties with acute or convalescent COVID-19. CDR3 protein: CASSSQENTEAFF. CDR3 nucleotide sequence: TGTGCCAGCAGCTCACAGGAGAACACTGAAGCTTTCTTT.